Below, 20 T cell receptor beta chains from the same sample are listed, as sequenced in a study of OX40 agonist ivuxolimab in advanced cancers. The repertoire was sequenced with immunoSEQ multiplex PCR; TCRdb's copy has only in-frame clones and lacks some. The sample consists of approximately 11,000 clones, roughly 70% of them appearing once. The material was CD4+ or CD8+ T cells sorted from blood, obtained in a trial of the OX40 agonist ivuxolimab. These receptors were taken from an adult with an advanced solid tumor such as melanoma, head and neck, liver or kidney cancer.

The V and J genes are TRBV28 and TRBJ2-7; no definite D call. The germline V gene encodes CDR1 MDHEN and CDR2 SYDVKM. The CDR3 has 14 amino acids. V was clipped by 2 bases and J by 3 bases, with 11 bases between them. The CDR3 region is CASSLTPGSYEQYF. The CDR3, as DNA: TGTGCCAGCAGTTTAACCCCAGGAAGCTACGAGCAGTACTTC.

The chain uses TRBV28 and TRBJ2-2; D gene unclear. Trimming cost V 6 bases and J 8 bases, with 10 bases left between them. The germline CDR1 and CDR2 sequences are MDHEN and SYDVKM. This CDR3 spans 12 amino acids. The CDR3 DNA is TGTGCCAGCAGCCGAATAGTGGGGGAGCTGTTTTTT. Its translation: CASSRIVGELFF.

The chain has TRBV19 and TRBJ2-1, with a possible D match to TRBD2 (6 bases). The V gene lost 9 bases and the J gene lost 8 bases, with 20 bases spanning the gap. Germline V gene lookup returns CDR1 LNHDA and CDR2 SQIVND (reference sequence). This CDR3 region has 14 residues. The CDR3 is CASGRGTSIHEQFF. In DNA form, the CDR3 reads TGTGCCAGCGGACGGGGGACGAGTATTCATGAGCAGTTCTTC.

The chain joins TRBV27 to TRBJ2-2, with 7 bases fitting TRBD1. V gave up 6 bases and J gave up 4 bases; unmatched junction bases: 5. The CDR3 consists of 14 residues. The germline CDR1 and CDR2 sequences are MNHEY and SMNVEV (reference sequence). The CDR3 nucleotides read TGTGCCAGCAGACAGGGGCACGTCACCGGGGAGCTGTTTTTT. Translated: CASRQGHVTGELFF.

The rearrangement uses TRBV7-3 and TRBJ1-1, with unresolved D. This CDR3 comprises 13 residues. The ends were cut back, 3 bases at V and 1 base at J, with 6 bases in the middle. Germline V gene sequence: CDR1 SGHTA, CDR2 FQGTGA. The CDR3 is CASSLLQNTEAFF. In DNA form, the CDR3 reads TGTGCCAGCAGCTTGTTACAGAACACTGAAGCTTTCTTT.

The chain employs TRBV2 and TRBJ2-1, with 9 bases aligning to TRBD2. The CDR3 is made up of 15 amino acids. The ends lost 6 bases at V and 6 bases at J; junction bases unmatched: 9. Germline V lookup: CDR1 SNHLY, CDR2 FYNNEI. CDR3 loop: CASRTWGTSPNEQFF. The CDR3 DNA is TGTGCCAGCAGGACCTGGGGGACTAGCCCCAATGAGCAGTTCTTC. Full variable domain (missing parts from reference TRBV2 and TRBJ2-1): EPEVTQTPSHQVTQMGQEVILRCVPISNHLYFYWYRQILGQKVEFLVSFYNNEISEKSEIFDDQFSVERPDGSNFTLKIRSTKLEDSAMYFCASRTWGTSPNEQFFGPGTRLTVL.

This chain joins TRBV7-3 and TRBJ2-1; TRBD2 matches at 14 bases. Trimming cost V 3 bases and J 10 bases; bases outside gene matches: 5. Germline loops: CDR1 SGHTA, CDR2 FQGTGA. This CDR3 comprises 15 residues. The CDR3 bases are TGTGCCAGCAGCTTCTCGGGACTAGCGGGAGAGGAGCAGTTCTTC. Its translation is CASSFSGLAGEEQFF.

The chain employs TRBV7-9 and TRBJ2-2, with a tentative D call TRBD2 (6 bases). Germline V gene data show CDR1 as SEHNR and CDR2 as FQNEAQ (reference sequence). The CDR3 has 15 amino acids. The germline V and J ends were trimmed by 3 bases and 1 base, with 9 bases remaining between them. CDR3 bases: TGTGCCAGCAGCTTCTCTAGCGTGAACACCGGGGAGCTGTTTTTT. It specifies CASSFSSVNTGELFF.

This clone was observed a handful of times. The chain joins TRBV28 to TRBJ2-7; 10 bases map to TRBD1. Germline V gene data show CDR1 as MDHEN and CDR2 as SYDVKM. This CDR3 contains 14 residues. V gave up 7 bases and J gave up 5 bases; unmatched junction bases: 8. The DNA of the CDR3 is TGTGCCAGCACCTCCGGGACAGGGGACGACGAGCAGTACTTC. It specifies CASTSGTGDDEQYF. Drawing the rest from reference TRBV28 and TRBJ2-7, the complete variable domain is DVKVTQSSRYLVKRTGEKVFLECVQDMDHENMFWYRQDPGLGLRLIYFSYDVKMKEKGDIPEGYSVSREKKERFSLILESASTNQTSMYLCASTSGTGDDEQYFGPGTRLTVT.

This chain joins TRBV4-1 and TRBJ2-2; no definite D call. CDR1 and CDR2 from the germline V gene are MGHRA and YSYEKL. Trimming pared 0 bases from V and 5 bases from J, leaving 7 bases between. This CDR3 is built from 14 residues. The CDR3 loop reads CASSQDPATGELFF. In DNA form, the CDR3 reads TGCGCCAGCAGCCAAGATCCAGCGACCGGGGAGCTGTTTTTT.

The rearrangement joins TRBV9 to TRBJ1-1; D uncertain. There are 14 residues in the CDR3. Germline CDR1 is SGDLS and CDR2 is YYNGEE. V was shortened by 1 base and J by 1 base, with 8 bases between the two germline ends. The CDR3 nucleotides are TGTGCCAGCAGCGTATGGGCCGCGAACACTGAAGCTTTCTTT. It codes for CASSVWAANTEAFF. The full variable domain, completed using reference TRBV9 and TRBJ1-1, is DSGVTQTPKHLITATGQRVTLRCSPRSGDLSVYWYQQSLDQGLQFLIQYYNGEERAKGNILERFSAQQFPDLHSELNLSSLELGDSALYFCASSVWAANTEAFFGQGTRLTVV.

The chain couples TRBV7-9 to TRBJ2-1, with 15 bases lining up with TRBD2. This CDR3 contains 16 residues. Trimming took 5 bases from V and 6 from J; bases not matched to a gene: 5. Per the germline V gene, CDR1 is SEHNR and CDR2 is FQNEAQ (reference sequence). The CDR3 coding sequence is TGTGCCAGCAGCCAAGGACTAGCGGGAGGGACCAATGAGCAGTTCTTC. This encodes CASSQGLAGGTNEQFF.

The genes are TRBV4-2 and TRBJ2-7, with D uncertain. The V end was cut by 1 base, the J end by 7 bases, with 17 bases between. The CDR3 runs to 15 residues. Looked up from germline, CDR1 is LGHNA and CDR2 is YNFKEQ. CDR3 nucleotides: TGTGCCAGCAGCCAAGTGGGTGGGTATTTGGAAGAGCAGTACTTC. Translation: CASSQVGGYLEEQYF.

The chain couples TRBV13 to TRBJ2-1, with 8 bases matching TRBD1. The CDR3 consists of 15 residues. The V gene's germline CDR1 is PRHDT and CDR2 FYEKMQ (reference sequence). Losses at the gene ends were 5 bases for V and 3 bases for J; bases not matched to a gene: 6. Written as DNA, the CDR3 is TGTGCCAGCAGCCCAGGACAGGGAAGCTACAATGAGCAGTTCTTC. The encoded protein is CASSPGQGSYNEQFF.

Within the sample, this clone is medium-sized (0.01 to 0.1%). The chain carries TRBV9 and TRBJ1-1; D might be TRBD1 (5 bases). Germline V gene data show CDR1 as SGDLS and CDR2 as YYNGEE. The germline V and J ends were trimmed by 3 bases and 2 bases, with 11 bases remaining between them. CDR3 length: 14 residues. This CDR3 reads CASSADRLNTEAFF. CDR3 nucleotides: TGTGCCAGCAGCGCAGACAGACTAAACACTGAAGCTTTCTTT. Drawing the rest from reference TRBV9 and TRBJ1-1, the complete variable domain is DSGVTQTPKHLITATGQRVTLRCSPRSGDLSVYWYQQSLDQGLQFLIQYYNGEERAKGNILERFSAQQFPDLHSELNLSSLELGDSALYFCASSADRLNTEAFFGQGTRLTVV.

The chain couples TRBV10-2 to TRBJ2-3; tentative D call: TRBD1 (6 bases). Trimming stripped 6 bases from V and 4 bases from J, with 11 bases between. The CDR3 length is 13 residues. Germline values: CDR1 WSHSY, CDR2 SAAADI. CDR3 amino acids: CASSHTGSDTQYF. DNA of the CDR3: TGCGCCAGCAGCCATACAGGGTCAGATACGCAGTATTTT.

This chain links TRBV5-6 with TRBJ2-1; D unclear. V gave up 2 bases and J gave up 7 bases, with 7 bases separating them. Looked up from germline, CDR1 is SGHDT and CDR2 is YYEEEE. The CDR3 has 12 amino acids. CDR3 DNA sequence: TGTGCCAGCAGCTTACCCGGGAATGAGCAGTTCTTC. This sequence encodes CASSLPGNEQFF. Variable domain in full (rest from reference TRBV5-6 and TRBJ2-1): DAGVTQSPTHLIKTRGQQVTLRCSPKSGHDTVSWYQQALGQGPQFIFQYYEEEERQRGNFPDRFSGHQFPNYSSELNVNALLLGDSALYLCASSLPGNEQFFGPGTRLTVL.

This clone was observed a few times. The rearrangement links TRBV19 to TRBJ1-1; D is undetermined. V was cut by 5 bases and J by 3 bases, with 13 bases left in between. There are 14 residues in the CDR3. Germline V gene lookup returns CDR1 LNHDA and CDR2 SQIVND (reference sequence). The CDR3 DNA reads TGTGCCAGTAGTGTCGGGGTATCGGACACTGAAGCTTTCTTT. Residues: CASSVGVSDTEAFF.

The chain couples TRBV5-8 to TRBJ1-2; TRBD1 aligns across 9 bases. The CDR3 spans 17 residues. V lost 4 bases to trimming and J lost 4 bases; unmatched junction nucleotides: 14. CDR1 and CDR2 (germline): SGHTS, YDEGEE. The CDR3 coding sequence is TGTGCCAGCAGCAGGAGATGGACAGGGGACTCTCTCTATGGCTACACCTTC. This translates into CASSRRWTGDSLYGYTF.

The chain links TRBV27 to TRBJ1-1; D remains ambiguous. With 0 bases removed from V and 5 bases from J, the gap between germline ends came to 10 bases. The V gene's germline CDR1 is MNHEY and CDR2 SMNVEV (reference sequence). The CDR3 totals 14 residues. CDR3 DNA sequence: TGTGCCAGCAGTTTATCCGGGGTAATAACTGAAGCTTTCTTT. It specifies CASSLSGVITEAFF.